This is a list of T cell receptor beta chains from one sample in a study of T cells expressing NK-cell markers. One entry per CDR3 protein, without DNA, is what TCRdb gives after re-calling the 5' RACE reads. The record lists 200,000 to 300,000 distinct CDR3 sequences, of which the ten most abundant hold 4% to 5%. The sample comprised blood T cells: a sorted CD56 or NKG2C T cell subset, CD4+ or CD8+ T cells, or bulk PBMC T cells (not recorded which). The source of these receptors is a woman aged 18 to 75 in good health. CDR3s include the opening cysteine and the closing phenylalanine or tryptophan.

V gene	J gene	CDR3 protein
TRBV4-3	TRBJ2-5	CASSQDRTSSETQYF
TRBV7-2	TRBJ2-7	CASSSNRESYEQYF
TRBV4-3	TRBJ2-3	CASSQVGGIGGKLITDTQYF
TRBV12-3/TRBV12-4	TRBJ1-6	CASSPRPGYSPLHF
TRBV2	TRBJ2-5	CASSEQLQETQYF
TRBV7-2	TRBJ2-3	CASTLNPTGRTDTQYF
TRBV19	TRBJ1-5	CASSSAGRRGQPQHF
TRBV30	TRBJ1-1	CAWSDGRGRAFF
TRBV4-3	TRBJ2-7	CASSQVSGRAHYEQYF
TRBV12-3/TRBV12-4	TRBJ1-5	CASSFLWPDRSNQPQHF
TRBV5-1	TRBJ2-5	CASSFPSGMETQYF
TRBV14	TRBJ2-1	CASSQDGEGGPDNEQFF
TRBV28	TRBJ2-7	CVARGGLGYEQYF
TRBV5-6	TRBJ2-3	CASSLAPGVPDTQYF
TRBV2	TRBJ1-4	CASYRKEKLFF
TRBV6-2/TRBV6-3	TRBJ2-1	CASGTSGTILYNEQFF
TRBV20-1	TRBJ2-5	CSARVVFRETQYF